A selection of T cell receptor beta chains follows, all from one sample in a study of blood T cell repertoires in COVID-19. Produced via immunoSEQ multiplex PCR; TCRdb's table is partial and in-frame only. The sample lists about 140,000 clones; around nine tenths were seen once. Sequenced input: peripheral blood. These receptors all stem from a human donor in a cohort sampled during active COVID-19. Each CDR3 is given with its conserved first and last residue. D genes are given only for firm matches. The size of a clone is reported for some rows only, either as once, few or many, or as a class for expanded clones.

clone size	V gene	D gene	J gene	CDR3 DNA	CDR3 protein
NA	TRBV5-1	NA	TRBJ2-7	TGCGCCAGCAGGAGAGGGACTGTATCCTACGAGCAGTACTTC	CASRRGTVSYEQYF
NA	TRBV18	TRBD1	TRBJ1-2	TGTGCCAGCTCACCCGGGACAGATTATGGCTACACCTTC	CASSPGTDYGYTF
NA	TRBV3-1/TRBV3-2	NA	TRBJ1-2	TGTGCCAGCAGTTCGACAGCCAACTATGGCTACACCTTC	CASSSTANYGYTF
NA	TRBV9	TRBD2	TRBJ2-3	TGTGCCAGCAGCGTAGCAACTAGCGGGTCTAGCACAGATACGCAGTATTTT	CASSVATSGSSTDTQYF
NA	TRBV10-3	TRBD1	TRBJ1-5	TGTGCCATCGGGACAGGGGGGAACAATCAGCCCCAGCATTTT	CAIGTGGNNQPQHF
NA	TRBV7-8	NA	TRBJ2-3	TGTGCCAGCAGCCCCGCCGACTTCACAGATACGCAGTATTTT	CASSPADFTDTQYF
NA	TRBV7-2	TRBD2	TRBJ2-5	TGTGCCAGCAGGCTTACTAGCGTTCGGGGAGAGACCCAGTACTTC	CASRLTSVRGETQYF
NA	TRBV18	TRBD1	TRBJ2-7	TGTGCCAGCTCAACACAGGGACAGGCGCTCTCCGAGCAGTACTTC	CASSTQGQALSEQYF
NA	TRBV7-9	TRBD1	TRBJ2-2	TGTGCCAGCAGCTTATATGCCAGGGGGCGTTACGGGGAGCTGTTTTTT	CASSLYARGRYGELFF
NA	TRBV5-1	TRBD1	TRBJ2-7	TGCGCCAGCAGCAGGGGACAGGGCGGCGAGCAGTACTTC	CASSRGQGGEQYF
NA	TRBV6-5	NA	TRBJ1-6	TGTGCCAGCAGACCTGACAGCTCCTATAATTCACCCCTCCACTTT	CASRPDSSYNSPLHF
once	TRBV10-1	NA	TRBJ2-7	TGCGCCAGCAGTGAAAATCCCCACCCCCCGGGGTACGAGCAGTACTTC	CASSENPHPPGYEQYF
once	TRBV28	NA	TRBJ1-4	TGTGCCAGCAGTTTATGGCAGAAAACTAATGAAAAACTGTTTTTT	CASSLWQKTNEKLFF
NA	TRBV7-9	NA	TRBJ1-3	TGTGCCAGCGGCCCAGGGGTTCGTGGAAACACCATATATTTT	CASGPGVRGNTIYF
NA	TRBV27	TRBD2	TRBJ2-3	TGTGCCAGCAGTTTATATGGGAGGGGAGAGAGAACAGATACGCAGTATTTT	CASSLYGRGERTDTQYF
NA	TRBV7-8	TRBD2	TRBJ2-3	TGTGCCAGCAGCGACCCCGGGGGGATCCCCACAGATACGCAGTATTTT	CASSDPGGIPTDTQYF
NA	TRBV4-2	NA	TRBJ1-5	TGTGCCAGCAGCCAAGATGCAGGGACTTCGAGCAATCAGCCCCAGCATTTT	CASSQDAGTSSNQPQHF
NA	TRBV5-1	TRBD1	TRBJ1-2	TGCGCCAGCAGTCCAGGACAGGGTTGGGGCTACACCTTC	CASSPGQGWGYTF
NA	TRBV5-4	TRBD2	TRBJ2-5	TGTGCCAGCAGCCTATCCAGACTAGCACCTACCAACCAAGAGACCCAGTACTTC	CASSLSRLAPTNQETQYF
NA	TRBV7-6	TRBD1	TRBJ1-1	TGTGCCAGCAGCTTAAATCGGGACAGGGGCGCAGCTTTCTTT	CASSLNRDRGAAFF
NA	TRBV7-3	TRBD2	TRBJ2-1	TGTGCCAGCAGCCCAGAAGCCGGGACTAGCGGGTTCGAGCAGTTCTTC	CASSPEAGTSGFEQFF
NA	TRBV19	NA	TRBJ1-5	TGTGCCAGTAGTATCCAGGGGAAAATGACAGGTGGCCCCCAGCATTTT	CASSIQGKMTGGPQHF
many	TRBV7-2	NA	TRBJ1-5	TGTGCCAGCTCAGGGATTAATCAGCCCCAGCATTTT	CASSGINQPQHF
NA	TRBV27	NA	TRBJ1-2	TGTGCCAGAAAGCATAACTATGGCTACACCTTC	CARKHNYGYTF
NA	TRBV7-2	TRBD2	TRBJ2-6	TGTGCCAGCAGCATTAGCGGGGCGGGGGACTCTGGGGCCAACGTCCTGACTTTC	CASSISGAGDSGANVLTF
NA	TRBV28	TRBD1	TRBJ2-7	TGTGCCAGCAGTTTGAGTCAGGGGGCAGGAGAGCAGTACTTC	CASSLSQGAGEQYF
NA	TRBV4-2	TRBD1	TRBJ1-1	TGTGCCAGCAGCCACCGAGACAGGGGAACTTTCTTT	CASSHRDRGTFF
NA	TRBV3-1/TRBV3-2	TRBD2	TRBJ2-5	TGTGCCAGCAGCCAAGCTGCGGGGGGGCATGAGACCCAGTACTTC	CASSQAAGGHETQYF
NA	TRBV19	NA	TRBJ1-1	TGTGCCAGTAGTATGTTTGCAGGGCAGAGTACTGAAGCTTTCTTT	CASSMFAGQSTEAFF
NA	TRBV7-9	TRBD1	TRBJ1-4	TGTGCCAGCAGCTTGGGACAGGGAGGTGAAAAACTGTTTTTT	CASSLGQGGEKLFF
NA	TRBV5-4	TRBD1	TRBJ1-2	TGTGCCAGCAGCTTGGGCAGGGGGACGTATGGCTACACCTTC	CASSLGRGTYGYTF
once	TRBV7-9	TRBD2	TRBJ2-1	TGTGCCAGCAGCTTAGTGGGGGGGTCTTACAATGAGCAGTTCTTC	CASSLVGGSYNEQFF
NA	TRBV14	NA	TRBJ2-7	TGTGCCAGCAGCCAAGATCCCCCACCTCAGGGTCATCAGTACTTC	CASSQDPPPQGHQYF
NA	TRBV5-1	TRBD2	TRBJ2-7	TGCGCCAGCAGCTTAAGAGCTAGCGGGAGTCCCCACGAGCAGTACTTC	CASSLRASGSPHEQYF
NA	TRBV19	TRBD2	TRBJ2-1	TGTGCCAGTAGTATAGTAGCGGGAGTCCCGAATGAGCAGTTCTTC	CASSIVAGVPNEQFF
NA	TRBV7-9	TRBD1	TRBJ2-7	TGTGCCAGCAGCTTAACCAGGGGGCGCGGTGTCTACGAGCAGTACTTC	CASSLTRGRGVYEQYF
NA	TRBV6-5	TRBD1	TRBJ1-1	TGTGCCAGCAGGTCGAGACAGGGTGGCAACACTGAAGCTTTCTTT	CASRSRQGGNTEAFF
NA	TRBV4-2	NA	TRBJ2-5	TGTGCCAGCAGCCAAGTAGGCGGAGAAGAGACCCAGTACTTC	CASSQVGGEETQYF
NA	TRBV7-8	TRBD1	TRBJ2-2	TGTGCCAGCAGCTCCCTGACAGGGACCGGGGAGCTGTTTTTT	CASSSLTGTGELFF
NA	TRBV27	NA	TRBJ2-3	TGTGCCAGCTTGCGGGAAGGTACAGATACGCAGTATTTT	CASLREGTDTQYF
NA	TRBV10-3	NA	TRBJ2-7	TGTGCCACCTCGTACCGGGAAGCTTCCCACGAGCAGTACTTC	CATSYREASHEQYF
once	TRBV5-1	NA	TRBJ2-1	TGCGCCAGCGGCGCTAGTCCCGGTCCTGGCAATGAGCAGTTCTTC	CASGASPGPGNEQFF
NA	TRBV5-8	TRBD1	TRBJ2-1	TGTGCCAGAGATATGGGACAGATTGTTAATGAGCAGTTCTTC	CARDMGQIVNEQFF
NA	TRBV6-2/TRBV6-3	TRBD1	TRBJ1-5	TGTGCCAGCAGTTTCGGACAGGCCCAGTTCAATCAGCCCCAGCATTTT	CASSFGQAQFNQPQHF
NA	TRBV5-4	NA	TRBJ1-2	TGTGCCAGCAGCTTGGACCAGGGGTTCAACTATGGCTACACCTTC	CASSLDQGFNYGYTF
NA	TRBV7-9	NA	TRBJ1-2	TGTGCCAGCAGCGGGCCGGTGGGTGCTAACTATGGCTACACCTTC	CASSGPVGANYGYTF
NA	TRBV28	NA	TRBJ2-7	TGTGCCCCATCTAACGGCGCGACGCCGAACAGAGAAACTCCCTACGAGCAGTACTTC	CAPSNGATPNRETPYEQYF
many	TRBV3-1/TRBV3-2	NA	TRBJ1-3	TGTGCCAGCAGCCAAGAGGGCAAGGGGACCATATATTTT	CASSQEGKGTIYF
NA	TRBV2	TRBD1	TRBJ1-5	TGTGCCAGCAGTGGACCGGGACAGGCCCTTCGGCCCCAGCATTTT	CASSGPGQALRPQHF
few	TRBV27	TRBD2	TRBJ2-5	TGTGCCAGCAGTTCACGACTAGCGGGAAAGTACCAAGAGACCCAGTACTTC	CASSSRLAGKYQETQYF
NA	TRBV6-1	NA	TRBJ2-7	TGTGCCAGCAGTGAAGCACGGATGGGGGCGCTGGGGGAGCAGTACTTC	CASSEARMGALGEQYF
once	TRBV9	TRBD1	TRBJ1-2	TGTGCCAGCAGCTCAAGACAGGGGGCGGGTGGCTACACCTTC	CASSSRQGAGGYTF
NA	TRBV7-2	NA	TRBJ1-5	TGTGCCAGCAGCTTATCTTCGGGAGGGGATCAGCCCCAGCATTTT	CASSLSSGGDQPQHF
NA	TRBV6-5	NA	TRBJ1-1	TGTGCCAGCAGTACCCAGGAGAACACTGAAGCTTTCTTT	CASSTQENTEAFF
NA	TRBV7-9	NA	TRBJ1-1	TGTGCCAGCAGCCGACAGCTATTGAACACTGAAGCTTTCTTT	CASSRQLLNTEAFF
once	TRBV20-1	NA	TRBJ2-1	TGCAGTGCTAGTAACAGGGTGCCTAACAATGAGCAGTTCTTC	CSASNRVPNNEQFF
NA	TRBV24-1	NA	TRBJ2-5	TGTGCCACCAGTGATGACGGCGGGGAGACCCAGTACTTC	CATSDDGGETQYF
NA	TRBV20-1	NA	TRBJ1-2	TGCAGTGCTCCCACAGGGTATGGCTACACCTTC	CSAPTGYGYTF
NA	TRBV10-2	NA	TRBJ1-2	TGCGCCAGCAGTGGTGGGACAAGACAATATGGCTACACCTTC	CASSGGTRQYGYTF
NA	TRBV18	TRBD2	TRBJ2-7	TGTGCCAGCTCACCACGGGCTAGCGGGGGCTCCTACGAGCAGTACTTC	CASSPRASGGSYEQYF